These 15 T cell receptor beta chains were all obtained from the same sample, sequenced in a study of cytomegalovirus exposure and HLA in healthy donors. Vbeta (60) and Jbeta (13) primers were used in the PCR. TCRdb keeps only in-frame clones here, not all; method: immunoSEQ multiplex PCR. The table lists 150,000 to 200,000 clones, 75% to 85% of them singletons. Sequencing input: PBMCs. The origin of the receptors is a male donor in good health and CMV-seropositive.

The genes are TRBV30 and TRBJ1-1; a possible D gene is TRBD1 (6 bases). This CDR3 is 17 amino acids long. V was pared by 0 bases and J by 1 base, with 18 bases between. Germline V CDR1 and CDR2: GTSNPN, SVGIG (reference sequence). The CDR3 bases are TGTGCCTGGAGTGTAAAGGGCCAGGGGCTTAGGAACACTGAAGCTTTCTTT. Its protein product is CAWSVKGQGLRNTEAFF.

This CDR3 is CASSFAWTSGGTDTQYF. CDR3 nucleotides: TGTGCCAGCAGCTTCGCGTGGACTAGCGGGGGCACAGATACGCAGTATTTT. This chain links TRBV7-3 with TRBJ2-3; 12 positions agree with TRBD2. V trimming: 3 bases; J trimming: 1 base; junction bases outside the gene matches: 5. This CDR3 is built from 17 residues. Germline CDR1 SGHTA, CDR2 FQGTGA. Variable domain in full (rest from reference TRBV7-3 and TRBJ2-3): GAGVSQTPSNKVTEKGKYVELRCDPISGHTALYWYRQSLGQGPEFLIYFQGTGAADDSGLPNDRFFAVRPEGSVSTLKIQRTERGDSAVYLCASSFAWTSGGTDTQYFGPGTRLTVL.

The chain carries TRBV29-1 and TRBJ1-2; the match to TRBD1 covers 8 bases. Unmatched junction bases numbered 1, after V lost 3 bases and J lost 4 bases. This CDR3 is built from 12 residues. Germline V gene sequence: CDR1 SQVTM, CDR2 ANQGSEA. This chain's CDR3 is CSVEDRVYGYTF. As DNA, the CDR3 is TGCAGCGTTGAGGACAGGGTCTATGGCTACACCTTC.

This chain links TRBV30 with TRBJ2-7; D is uncertain. The germline gives CDR1 GTSNPN, CDR2 SVGIG (reference sequence). The CDR3 has 12 residues. The V end was cut by 3 bases, the J end by 0 bases, with 6 bases between. This chain's CDR3 is CAWRESSYEQYF. As DNA, the CDR3 is TGTGCCTGGAGGGAGAGCTCCTACGAGCAGTACTTC.

This clone was counted a few times. The gene calls are TRBV5-8 and TRBJ1-2; no firm D call. V shed 2 bases and J shed 2 bases, with 7 bases lying between them. The CDR3 has 13 residues. The germline V gene encodes CDR1 SGHTS and CDR2 YDEGEE. The DNA of the CDR3 is TGTGCCAGCAGCTTCGGCGGAAACTATGGCTACACCTTC. As protein: CASSFGGNYGYTF.

This chain connects TRBV5-4 to TRBJ2-3; D not resolved. CDR1 is SGHNT, CDR2 YYREEE, per germline (reference sequence). V was cut by 1 base and J by 3 bases, with 12 bases left in between. The CDR3 extends over 15 amino acids. CDR3 loop: CASSLSSRTTDTQYF. For the CDR3, the DNA is TGTGCCAGCAGCTTGAGTAGCCGAACAACAGATACGCAGTATTTT.

The chain couples TRBV30 to TRBJ2-5; 7 bases are a match to TRBD2. This CDR3 is 13 amino acids long. J was trimmed by 2 bases and V by 5 bases; bases with no gene match: 5. Per germline, CDR1 GTSNPN and CDR2 SVGIG (reference sequence). DNA for the CDR3: TGTGCCTGGGCAGCGGGGTTACAAGAGACCCAGTACTTC. Protein: CAWAAGLQETQYF.

The chain carries TRBV18 and TRBJ1-2; 8 positions agree with TRBD1. V shed 6 bases, J shed 6 bases, and the junction held 9 bases outside the gene matches. This CDR3 is 14 amino acids long. From germline, CDR1 is KGHSH and CDR2 LQKENI. The CDR3 sequence is CASSEKDRVNGYTF. The DNA for the CDR3 is TGTGCCAGCTCTGAAAAGGACAGGGTCAATGGCTACACCTTC.

This clone has only one observation. The chain recombines TRBV30 with TRBJ2-3; D is ambiguous. Germline V gene sequence: CDR1 GTSNPN, CDR2 SVGIG (reference sequence). This CDR3 spans 15 amino acids. Trimming took off 1 base at V and 4 bases at J, with 15 bases between the two ends. CDR3 protein: CAWSDSQDSSDTQYF. The CDR3 DNA reads as TGTGCCTGGAGTGATTCCCAGGATTCATCAGATACGCAGTATTTT.

The J gene is TRBJ2-5, the V gene TRBV7-9; D ambiguous. The germline V gene has CDR1 SEHNR and CDR2 FQNEAQ (reference sequence). This CDR3 region has 14 residues. Trimming removed 5 bases at V and 3 bases at J, with 13 bases between. DNA for the CDR3: TGTGCCAGCAGCCGCATGGTGGCAGAAGAGACCCAGTACTTC. It encodes CASSRMVAEETQYF.

This clone came up a few times. The chain carries TRBV5-1 and TRBJ2-7; a weak D match, TRBD1 (6 bases). The V end lost 5 bases, the J end lost 5 bases, and 14 bases lay between the germline ends. This CDR3 spans 13 amino acids. Germline values: CDR1 SGHRS, CDR2 YFSETQ. The CDR3 loop is CASRRQGSDEQYF. The CDR3 nucleotides are TGCGCCAGCAGACGGCAGGGGAGCGACGAGCAGTACTTC.

This sequence joins TRBV14 and TRBJ1-2; D remains ambiguous. This CDR3 has 14 amino acids. V was pared by 3 bases and J by 0 bases, with 8 bases between. CDR1 SGHDN and CDR2 FVKESK come from the germline V gene. The CDR3 loop reads CASSHTTANYGYTF. The CDR3 DNA sequence: TGTGCCAGCAGCCATACAACAGCTAACTATGGCTACACCTTC.

The chain uses TRBV4-1 and TRBJ2-5; TRBD2 might be the D (6 bases). V was clipped by 8 bases and J by 5 bases, with 21 bases between them. The CDR3 extends over 15 amino acids. Germline CDR1 MGHRA, CDR2 YSYEKL. Here the CDR3 reads CASQTLGLKGETQYF. In DNA, the CDR3 is TGCGCCAGCCAAACCCTTGGACTAAAGGGGGAGACCCAGTACTTC.

The chain employs TRBV10-1 and TRBJ2-5; D may be TRBD1 (5 bases). CDR1 is WNHNN, CDR2 SYGVQD, per germline (reference sequence). This CDR3 is 15 amino acids long. V was cut by 3 bases and J by 5 bases, with 16 bases left in between. The CDR3 is CASSEGHLKLETQYF. CDR3 DNA: TGCGCCAGCAGTGAAGGACACCTAAAGCTGGAGACCCAGTACTTC.

The chain uses TRBV6-1 and TRBJ1-2; D might be TRBD1 (5 bases). CDR1 is MNHNS and CDR2 is SASEGT in the germline V gene. V shed 6 bases and J shed 7 bases, with 12 bases lying between them. The CDR3 runs to 12 residues. Written as DNA, the CDR3 is TGTGCCAGCAGGACGACAGAGTTTGGCTACACCTTC. Translated, it gives CASRTTEFGYTF.